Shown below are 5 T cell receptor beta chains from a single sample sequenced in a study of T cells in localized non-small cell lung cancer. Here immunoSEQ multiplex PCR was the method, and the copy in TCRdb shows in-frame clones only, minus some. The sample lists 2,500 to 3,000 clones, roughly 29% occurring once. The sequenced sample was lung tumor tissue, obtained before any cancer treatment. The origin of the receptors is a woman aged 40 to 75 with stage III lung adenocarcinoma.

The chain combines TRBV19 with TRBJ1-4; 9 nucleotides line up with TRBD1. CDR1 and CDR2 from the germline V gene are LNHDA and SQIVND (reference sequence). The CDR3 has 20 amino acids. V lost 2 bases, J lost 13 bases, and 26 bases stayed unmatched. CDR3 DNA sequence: TGTGCCAGTAGTATATATTCGGCGGGGACAGGGACGAAGGCACCGCTGAGACTGTTTTTT. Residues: CASSIYSAGTGTKAPLRLFF.

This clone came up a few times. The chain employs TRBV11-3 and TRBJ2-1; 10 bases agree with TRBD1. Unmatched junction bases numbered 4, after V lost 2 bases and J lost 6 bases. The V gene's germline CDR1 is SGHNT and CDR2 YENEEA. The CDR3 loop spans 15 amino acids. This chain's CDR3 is CASSLPGQGINEQFF. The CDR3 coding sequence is TGTGCCAGCAGCTTACCGGGACAGGGGATCAATGAGCAGTTCTTC.

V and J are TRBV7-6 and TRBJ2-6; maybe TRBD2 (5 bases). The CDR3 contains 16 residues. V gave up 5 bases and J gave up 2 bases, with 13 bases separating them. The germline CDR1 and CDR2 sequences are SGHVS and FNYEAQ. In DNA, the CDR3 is TGTGCCAGCAGCCAAGAGACGAGGGCTGGGGCCAACGTCCTGACTTTC. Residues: CASSQETRAGANVLTF.

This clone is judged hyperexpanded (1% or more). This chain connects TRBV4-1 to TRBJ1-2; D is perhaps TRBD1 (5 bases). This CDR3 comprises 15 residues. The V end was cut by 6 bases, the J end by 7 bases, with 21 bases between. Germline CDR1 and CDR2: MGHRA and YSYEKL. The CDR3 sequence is CASRTPGTAIPGYTF. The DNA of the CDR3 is TGCGCCAGCAGAACTCCCGGGACCGCCATTCCTGGCTACACCTTC.

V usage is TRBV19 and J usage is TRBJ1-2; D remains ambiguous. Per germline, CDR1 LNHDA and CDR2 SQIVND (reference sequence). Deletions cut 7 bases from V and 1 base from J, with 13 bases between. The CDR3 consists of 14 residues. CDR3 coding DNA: TGTGCCAGTACCTCCTCCGGATATAACTATGGCTACACCTTC. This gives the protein CASTSSGYNYGYTF.